Below are 9 T cell receptor beta chains sequenced from a single sample in a study of cytomegalovirus exposure and HLA in healthy donors (TCRdb year 2017). The library relied on the immunoSEQ multiplex PCR assay. Not all clones reach the TCRdb copy of this immuneACCESS table, which keeps in-frame sequences only. Checked studies attribute under half of the gap to unresolved V genes and leave the rest unexplained. This sample lists more than 140,000 clones; about 89% were detected once. Clones ranked in the top ten supply about 3.1% of the sample. Sequenced material: PBMCs. The receptors stem from a woman under 30 in good health and CMV-seropositive.

This chain connects TRBV19 to TRBJ2-7; D call uncertain. The CDR3 has 11 amino acids. In germline, CDR1 is LNHDA, CDR2 SQIVND (reference sequence). V was shortened by 4 bases and J by 2 bases, with 3 bases between the two germline ends. CDR3 in amino acids: CASSTAYEQYF. DNA for the CDR3: TGTGCCAGTAGTACAGCCTACGAGCAGTACTTC.

The chain uses TRBV14 and TRBJ2-1, with D unresolved. The CDR3 totals 12 residues. Trimming stripped 0 bases from V and 12 bases from J, with 9 bases between. The V gene's germline CDR1 is SGHDN and CDR2 FVKESK. The CDR3 DNA is TGTGCCAGCAGCCAAGAGAGGAGACGGCAGTTCTTC. It encodes CASSQERRRQFF.

This chain uses TRBV6-5 with TRBJ1-1; D gene uncertain. The CDR3 sequence is 11 residues long. CDR1 is MNHEY, CDR2 SVGAGI, per germline. Trimming took 6 bases from V and 11 from J, leaving 13 bases between them. The CDR3, as DNA: TGTGCCAGCAGCTCCTCAGGTGTGGCTTTCTTT. This codes for CASSSSGVAFF.

This clone was detected once. V and J are TRBV2 and TRBJ2-1; 10 bases line up with TRBD2. CDR3 length: 14 amino acids. The germline V gene encodes CDR1 SNHLY and CDR2 FYNNEI. Trimming cost V 8 bases and J 4 bases; bases outside gene matches: 5. The CDR3, as DNA: TGTGCCAGCGCTACTAGCGGGATATACAATGAGCAGTTCTTC. This encodes CASATSGIYNEQFF. The full variable domain, with the rest looked up from reference TRBV2 and TRBJ2-1, is EPEVTQTPSHQVTQMGQEVILRCVPISNHLYFYWYRQILGQKVEFLVSFYNNEISEKSEIFDDQFSVERPDGSNFTLKIRSTKLEDSAMYFCASATSGIYNEQFFGPGTRLTVL.

This clone was detected once. The chain joins TRBV6-5 to TRBJ2-3, with 10 bases identical to TRBD1. CDR3 length: 14 amino acids. V shed 6 bases, J shed 4 bases, and the junction held 4 bases outside the gene matches. The germline CDR1 and CDR2 sequences are MNHEY and SVGAGI. This CDR3 reads CASRIGQGADTQYF. In DNA, the CDR3 is TGTGCCAGCAGAATAGGACAGGGGGCAGATACGCAGTATTTT.

The J gene is TRBJ2-5, the V gene TRBV10-2; TRBD2 agrees at 11 bases. Losses at the gene ends were 6 bases for V and 1 base for J; bases not matched to a gene: 1. Looked up from germline, CDR1 is WSHSY and CDR2 is SAAADI. This CDR3 has 14 amino acids. The CDR3 loop reads CASRTSGTQETQYF. CDR3 coding DNA: TGCGCCAGCAGGACTAGCGGGACCCAAGAGACCCAGTACTTC.

The V and J genes are TRBV28 and TRBJ2-1; 11 bases line up with TRBD2. The CDR3 runs 15 residues. J lost 4 bases, V lost 6 bases, and 5 bases had no gene match. CDR1 and CDR2 from the germline V gene are MDHEN and SYDVKM. CDR3 DNA sequence: TGTGCCAGCAGACCGGGACTAGCGGAGTACAATGAGCAGTTCTTC. Protein sequence: CASRPGLAEYNEQFF.

This clone appeared a single time. The genes are TRBV18 and TRBJ1-1, with D unclear. The CDR3 is 14 amino acids. V was clipped by 2 bases and J by 0 bases, with 7 bases between them. CDR1 and CDR2 from the germline V gene are KGHSH and LQKENI. CDR3 DNA: TGTGCCAGCTCACCAGGCCTTTTGAACACTGAAGCTTTCTTT. Protein product: CASSPGLLNTEAFF.

To note about this clone: One end of the junction varies from germline; a read error may be responsible. The V gene is TRBV10-3, the J gene TRBJ2-1, with 9 bases that match TRBD2. In germline, CDR1 is ENHRY, CDR2 SYGVKD. The CDR3 loop spans 14 amino acids. CDR3 nucleotide sequence: TGTGCCACCAGTGAGTCTAGCGGGAACAATGAGCAGTTCTTC. Protein sequence: CATSESSGNNEQFF.